The clone carrying this T cell receptor beta chain occurred many times. Trimming cost V 5 bases and J 0 bases, with 10 bases left between them. Germline CDR1 and CDR2: MNHEY and SVGEGT. The CDR3 contains 14 residues. This entry belongs to a study of Graves' ophthalmopathy and Graves' hyperthyroidism. CDR3 regions of TCR beta were amplified from RNA transcripts. First-round RT-PCR with HTBI primers preceded a second-round multiplex PCR. Using its own MiXCR run on the multiplex PCR reads, TCRdb lists one record per CDR3 protein. The sample includes nearly 400,000 distinct CDR3 sequences, around 18% of them seen just once.

Sequenced: peripheral blood. This receptor was taken from a woman between 18 and 30 years old with Graves' ophthalmopathy. The chain recombines TRBV6-2 or TRBV6-3 with TRBJ1-1, with D unresolved. For the CDR3, the DNA is TGTGCCAGCAGTCGTCGACTCTTGAACACTGAAGCTTTCTTT. Its translation: CASSRRLLNTEAFF.